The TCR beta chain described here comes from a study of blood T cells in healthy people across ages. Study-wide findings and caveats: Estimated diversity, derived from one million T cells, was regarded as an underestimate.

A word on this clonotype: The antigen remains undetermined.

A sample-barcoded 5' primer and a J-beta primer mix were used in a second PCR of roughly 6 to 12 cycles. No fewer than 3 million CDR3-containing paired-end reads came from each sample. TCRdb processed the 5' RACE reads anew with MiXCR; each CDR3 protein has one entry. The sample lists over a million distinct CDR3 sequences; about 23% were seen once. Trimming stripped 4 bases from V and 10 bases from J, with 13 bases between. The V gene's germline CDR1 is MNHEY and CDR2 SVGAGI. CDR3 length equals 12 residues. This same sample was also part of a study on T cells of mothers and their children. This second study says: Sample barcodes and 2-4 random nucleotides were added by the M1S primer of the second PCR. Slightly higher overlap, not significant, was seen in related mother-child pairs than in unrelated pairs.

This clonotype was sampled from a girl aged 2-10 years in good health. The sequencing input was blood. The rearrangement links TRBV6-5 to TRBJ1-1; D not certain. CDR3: CASSSRTTRAFF. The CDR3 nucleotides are TGTGCCAGCAGTTCAAGGACGACCAGAGCTTTCTTT.